These 7 T cell receptor beta chains were all obtained from the same sample, sequenced in a study of control samples from healthy donors and cancer patients. This table comes from immunoSEQ multiplex PCR, and its TCRdb copy is limited to in-frame clones, with some not included. The sample lists 150,000 to 200,000 clones; approximately 96% were seen once. Sequencing was done on a sample of blood. The source is a woman in her thirties or forties in good health.

The chain employs TRBV6-5 and TRBJ1-1, with D perhaps TRBD1 (6 bases). The CDR3 is 15 amino acids. Germline V gene lookup returns CDR1 MNHEY and CDR2 SVGAGI. Trimming removed 7 bases at V and 7 bases at J, with 22 bases between. CDR3 DNA: TGTGCCAGCATCCATGGCGGGGGCAGGGGCGGTGAAGCTTTCTTT. As protein: CASIHGGGRGGEAFF.

The chain is built from TRBV6-1 and TRBJ2-5; the match to TRBD2 covers 11 bases. This CDR3 region has 15 residues. V was clipped by 3 bases and J by 2 bases; unmatched bases: 2. Germline CDR1 MNHNS, CDR2 SASEGT. The CDR3 region has the DNA TGTGCCAGCAGTGAGGTAGCGGGGGGGCAAGAGACCCAGTACTTC. Amino acid sequence: CASSEVAGGQETQYF.

The chain has TRBV10-2 and TRBJ1-1; perhaps TRBD1 as D (5 bases). The CDR3 contains 14 residues. V was trimmed by 6 bases and J by 10 bases, leaving 21 bases between them. The germline V gene has CDR1 WSHSY and CDR2 SAAADI. The CDR3 sequence: CASRVGPPGERAFF. DNA of the CDR3: TGCGCCAGCAGGGTGGGACCCCCAGGTGAAAGAGCTTTCTTT.

This chain uses TRBV7-9 with TRBJ1-2; 10 bases align to TRBD1. J was trimmed by 6 bases and V by 0 bases; bases with no gene match: 4. CDR1 is SEHNR and CDR2 is FQNEAQ in the germline V gene (reference sequence). This CDR3 comprises 15 residues. Written as DNA, the CDR3 is TGTGCCAGCAGCTTAGCTGACAGGGGGCGAAATGGCTACACCTTC. Its protein product is CASSLADRGRNGYTF.

This clone came up once. The rearrangement links TRBV9 to TRBJ2-7; 9 bases match TRBD2. V dropped 3 bases and J dropped 3; count of bases not matched to a gene: 7. The germline CDR1 and CDR2 sequences are SGDLS and YYNGEE. This CDR3 contains 15 residues. This CDR3 is CASSAGTSRYYEQYF. CDR3 in DNA: TGTGCCAGCAGCGCCGGGACTAGCAGATACTACGAGCAGTACTTC.

The CDR3, as DNA: TGTGCCAGCAGCTTAGAGGACTTGGGGATGAACACTGAAGCTTTCTTT. It is translated as CASSLEDLGMNTEAFF. This chain links TRBV7-6 with TRBJ1-1; no firm D call. Germline V gene sequence: CDR1 SGHVS, CDR2 FNYEAQ. The CDR3 runs 16 residues. Trimming took 1 base from V and 0 from J, leaving 12 bases between them. The full variable domain, completed using reference TRBV7-6 and TRBJ1-1, is GAGVSQSPRYKVTKRGQDVALRCDPISGHVSLYWYRQALGQGPEFLTYFNYEAQQDKSGLPNDRFSAERPEGSISTLTIQRTEQRDSAMYRCASSLEDLGMNTEAFFGQGTRLTVV.

The chain uses TRBV19 and TRBJ1-6; a possible D gene is TRBD1 (6 bases). V was cut by 7 bases and J by 3 bases, with 13 bases left in between. Germline V lookup: CDR1 LNHDA, CDR2 SQIVND (reference sequence). CDR3 length: 15 amino acids. The CDR3 bases are TGTGCCAGTAAGTGGGGGGCCGACTATAATTCACCCCTCCACTTT. It specifies CASKWGADYNSPLHF.